Each of the 12 T cell receptor beta chains below was sequenced from the same sample in a study of OX40 agonist ivuxolimab in advanced cancers. Here immunoSEQ multiplex PCR was the method, and the copy in TCRdb shows in-frame clones only, minus some. The sample yields approximately 82,000 clones, approximately 85% seen once. The specimen comprised CD4+ or CD8+ T cells sorted from blood, sampled in a trial of the OX40 agonist ivuxolimab. Receptors originate from an adult with an advanced solid tumor such as melanoma, head and neck, liver or kidney cancer.

The gene calls are TRBV28 and TRBJ2-7; D tentatively fits TRBD1 or TRBD2 (5 bases each). Germline values: CDR1 MDHEN, CDR2 SYDVKM. There are 13 residues in the CDR3. Trimming stripped 10 bases from V and 4 bases from J, with 17 bases between. The CDR3 region has the DNA TGTGCCACTTTGGGGGAACGGACTTACGAGCAGTACTTC. Its translation is CATLGERTYEQYF.

The gene calls are TRBV5-1 and TRBJ2-5; TRBD2 might be the D (6 bases). CDR3 length: 15 amino acids. Germline V gives CDR1 SGHRS, CDR2 YFSETQ. With 1 base removed from V and 1 base from J, the gap between germline ends came to 11 bases. Here the CDR3 reads CASSLPGGSQETQYF. The CDR3 DNA follows: TGCGCCAGCAGCTTGCCTGGGGGGAGCCAAGAGACCCAGTACTTC. Complete variable domain (other parts from reference TRBV5-1 and TRBJ2-5): KAGVTQTPRYLIKTRGQQVTLSCSPISGHRSVSWYQQTPGQGLQFLFEYFSETQRNKGNFPGRFSGRQFSNSRSEMNVSTLELGDSALYLCASSLPGGSQETQYFGPGTRLLVL.

The chain links TRBV5-1 to TRBJ1-1, with D hard to call. This CDR3 comprises 14 residues. V lost 0 bases and J lost 5, with 11 bases in between. CDR1 is SGHRS and CDR2 is YFSETQ in the germline V gene. Here the CDR3 reads CASSLAGHGTEAFF. The CDR3, as DNA: TGCGCCAGCAGCTTGGCCGGCCACGGGACTGAAGCTTTCTTT.

The rearrangement joins TRBV30 to TRBJ2-1; 8 nucleotides agree with TRBD2. V was pared by 5 bases and J by 2 bases, with 11 bases of the junction left unmatched. Germline assignment: CDR1 GTSNPN and CDR2 SVGIG (reference sequence). CDR3 size: 16 residues. CDR3 DNA: TGTGCCTGGGCACTTCAAACTAGCGGCCCCTACAATGAGCAGTTCTTC. It codes for CAWALQTSGPYNEQFF.

The V and J genes are TRBV11-3 and TRBJ1-2, with D possibly being TRBD1 (6 bases). This CDR3 contains 14 residues. V was clipped by 4 bases and J by 5 bases, with 14 bases between them. The V gene's germline CDR1 is SGHNT and CDR2 YENEEA. The DNA of the CDR3 is TGTGCCAGCAGCTCCCCGAGGAGGGGGTATGGCTACACCTTC. Its translation: CASSSPRRGYGYTF.

The V gene is TRBV7-3, the J gene TRBJ2-2, with 8 positions matching TRBD2. CDR1 is SGHTA and CDR2 is FQGTGA in the germline V gene. J gave up 3 bases and V 1 base, and 1 base lay outside the gene matches. The CDR3 contains 15 residues. CDR3 sequence reads: CASSLMRGDTGELFF. CDR3 sequence (DNA): TGTGCCAGCAGCTTAATGCGGGGGGACACCGGGGAGCTGTTTTTT.

V is TRBV9 and J is TRBJ2-2; D is undetermined. The V and J ends lost 1 base and 4 bases respectively, with 5 bases between them. The CDR3 contains 13 residues. The V gene's germline CDR1 is SGDLS and CDR2 YYNGEE. CDR3: CASSVRPTGELFF. CDR3 sequence (DNA): TGTGCCAGCAGCGTAAGACCCACCGGGGAGCTGTTTTTT.

The chain combines TRBV18 with TRBJ2-7; D may be TRBD1 (7 bases). V dropped 8 bases and J dropped 1 base, with 9 bases sitting between them. Germline V gene data show CDR1 as KGHSH and CDR2 as LQKENI. This CDR3 has 12 residues. CDR3 in amino acids: CASAGQSYEQYF. In DNA, the CDR3 is TGTGCCAGCGCGGGACAGTCCTACGAGCAGTACTTC.

The chain is built from TRBV6-1 and TRBJ1-4; D call uncertain. The CDR3 length is 13 residues. V was shortened by 7 bases and J by 4 bases, with 10 bases between the two germline ends. The V gene's germline CDR1 is MNHNS and CDR2 SASEGT. Written as DNA, the CDR3 is TGTGCCAGCAAGGGCAGGAATAATGAAAAACTGTTTTTT. Its protein is CASKGRNNEKLFF.

CDR3 sequence: CASSEGRDGNTIYF. DNA of the CDR3: TGTGCCAGCAGTGAGGGCAGGGATGGAAACACCATATATTTT. This chain connects TRBV2 to TRBJ1-3; a weak D match, TRBD1 (5 bases). This CDR3 contains 14 residues. The germline gives CDR1 SNHLY, CDR2 FYNNEI. V lost 3 bases and J 3 bases, leaving 9 bases between the germline ends. Variable domain in full (rest from reference TRBV2 and TRBJ1-3): EPEVTQTPSHQVTQMGQEVILRCVPISNHLYFYWYRQILGQKVEFLVSFYNNEISEKSEIFDDQFSVERPDGSNFTLKIRSTKLEDSAMYFCASSEGRDGNTIYFGEGSWLTVV.

The rearrangement joins TRBV7-2 to TRBJ1-1; no clear D. Trimming shortened V by 3 bases and J by 0 bases, and 11 bases separated the two germline ends. The germline CDR1 and CDR2 sequences are SGHTA and FQGNSA. CDR3 length: 15 residues. In nucleotides, the CDR3 is TGTGCCAGCAGCTTTTCTAGGATGCTGAACACTGAAGCTTTCTTT. It translates to CASSFSRMLNTEAFF.

This clone has more than one count but fewer than ten. The rearrangement joins TRBV10-1 to TRBJ2-3; the match to TRBD2 covers 7 bases. The CDR3 is made up of 15 amino acids. CDR1 is WNHNN and CDR2 is SYGVQD in the germline V gene (reference sequence). J lost 3 bases, V lost 3 bases, and 6 bases had no gene match. CDR3 residues: CASSDRDYTTDTQYF. The CDR3 DNA reads TGCGCCAGCAGTGACCGGGACTACACTACAGATACGCAGTATTTT.